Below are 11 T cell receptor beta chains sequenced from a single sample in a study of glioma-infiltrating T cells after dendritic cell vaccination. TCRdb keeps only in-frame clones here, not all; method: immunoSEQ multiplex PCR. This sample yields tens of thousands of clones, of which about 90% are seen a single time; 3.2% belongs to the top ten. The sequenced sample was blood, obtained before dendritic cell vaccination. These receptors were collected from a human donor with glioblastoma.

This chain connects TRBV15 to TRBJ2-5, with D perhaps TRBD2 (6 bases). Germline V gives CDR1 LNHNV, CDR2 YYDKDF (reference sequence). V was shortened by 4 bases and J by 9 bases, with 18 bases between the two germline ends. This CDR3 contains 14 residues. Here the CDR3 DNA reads TGTGCCACCAGCACAGGACTGGCCGGGGAGGCCCAGTACTTC. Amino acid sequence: CATSTGLAGEAQYF.

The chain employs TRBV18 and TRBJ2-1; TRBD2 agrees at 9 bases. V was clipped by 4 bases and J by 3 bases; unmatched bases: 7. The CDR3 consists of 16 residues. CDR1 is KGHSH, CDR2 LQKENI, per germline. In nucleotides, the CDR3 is TGTGCCAGCTCACAAACAGCGGGGGGCCGCTACAATGAGCAGTTCTTC. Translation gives CASSQTAGGRYNEQFF. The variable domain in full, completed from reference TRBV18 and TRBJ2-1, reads NAGVMQNPRHLVRRRGQEARLRCSPMKGHSHVYWYRQLPEEGLKFMVYLQKENIIDESGMPKERFSAEFPKEGPSILRIQQVVRGDSAAYFCASSQTAGGRYNEQFFGPGTRLTVL.

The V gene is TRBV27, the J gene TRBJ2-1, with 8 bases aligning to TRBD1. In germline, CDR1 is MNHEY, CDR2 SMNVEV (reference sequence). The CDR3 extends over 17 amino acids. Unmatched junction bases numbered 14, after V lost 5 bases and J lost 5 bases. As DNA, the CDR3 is TGTGCCAGCAGTCCTCGCCCCCGACAGGGGAAGGACAATGAGCAGTTCTTC. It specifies CASSPRPRQGKDNEQFF.

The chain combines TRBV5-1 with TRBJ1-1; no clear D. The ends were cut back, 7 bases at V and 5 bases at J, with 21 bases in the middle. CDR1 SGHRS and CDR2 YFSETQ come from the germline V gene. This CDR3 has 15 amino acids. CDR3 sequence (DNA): TGCGCCAGCCAACCGACTACCAACGGGAGGACTGAAGCTTTCTTT. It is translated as CASQPTTNGRTEAFF.

CDR3 amino acids: CASKIGHPNTEAFF. The DNA for the CDR3 is TGTGCCAGCAAAATCGGACACCCGAACACTGAAGCTTTCTTT. V usage is TRBV6-1 and J usage is TRBJ1-1; perhaps TRBD1 as D (5 bases). V was shortened by 7 bases and J by 1 base, with 13 bases between the two germline ends. Germline V gene lookup returns CDR1 MNHNS and CDR2 SASEGT. This CDR3 has 14 amino acids.

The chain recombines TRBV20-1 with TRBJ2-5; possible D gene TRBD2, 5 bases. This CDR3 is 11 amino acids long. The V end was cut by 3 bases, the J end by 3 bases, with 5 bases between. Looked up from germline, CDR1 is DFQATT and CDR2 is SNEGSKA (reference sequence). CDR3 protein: CSASGEETQYF. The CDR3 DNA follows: TGCAGTGCTAGCGGGGAAGAGACCCAGTACTTC.

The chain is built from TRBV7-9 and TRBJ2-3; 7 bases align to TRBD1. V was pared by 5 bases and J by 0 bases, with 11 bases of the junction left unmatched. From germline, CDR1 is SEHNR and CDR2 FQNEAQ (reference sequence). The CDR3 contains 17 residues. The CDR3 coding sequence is TGTGCCAGCAGCCCCCGACAGGGAGCCCCTAGCACAGATACGCAGTATTTT. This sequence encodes CASSPRQGAPSTDTQYF.

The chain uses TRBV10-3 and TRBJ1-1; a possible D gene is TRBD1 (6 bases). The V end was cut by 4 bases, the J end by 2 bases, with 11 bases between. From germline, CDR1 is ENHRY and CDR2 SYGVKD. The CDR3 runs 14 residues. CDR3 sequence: CAISVRGQNTEAFF. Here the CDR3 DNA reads TGTGCCATCAGTGTGCGGGGGCAAAACACTGAAGCTTTCTTT.

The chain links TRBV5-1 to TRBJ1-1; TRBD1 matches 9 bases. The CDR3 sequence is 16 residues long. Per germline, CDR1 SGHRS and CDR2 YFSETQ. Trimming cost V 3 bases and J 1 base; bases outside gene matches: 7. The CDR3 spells CASSSGQGMANTEAFF. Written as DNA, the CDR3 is TGCGCCAGCAGCTCGGGACAGGGTATGGCGAACACTGAAGCTTTCTTT.

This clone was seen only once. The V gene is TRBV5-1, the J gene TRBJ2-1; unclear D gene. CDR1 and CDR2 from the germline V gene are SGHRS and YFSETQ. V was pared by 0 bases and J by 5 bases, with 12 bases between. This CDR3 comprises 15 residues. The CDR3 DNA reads TGCGCCAGCAGCTTGGTATTTAGTTCCAACAATGAGCAGTTCTTC. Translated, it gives CASSLVFSSNNEQFF.

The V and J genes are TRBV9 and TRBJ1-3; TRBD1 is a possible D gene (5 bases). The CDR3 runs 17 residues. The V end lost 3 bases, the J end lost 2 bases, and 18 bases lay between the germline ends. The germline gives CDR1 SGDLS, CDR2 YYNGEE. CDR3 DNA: TGTGCCAGCAGCGCGACCCCGACAGTGAATGCTGGAAACACCATATATTTT. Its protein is CASSATPTVNAGNTIYF. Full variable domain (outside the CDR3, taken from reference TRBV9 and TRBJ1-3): DSGVTQTPKHLITATGQRVTLRCSPRSGDLSVYWYQQSLDQGLQFLIQYYNGEERAKGNILERFSAQQFPDLHSELNLSSLELGDSALYFCASSATPTVNAGNTIYFGEGSWLTVV.